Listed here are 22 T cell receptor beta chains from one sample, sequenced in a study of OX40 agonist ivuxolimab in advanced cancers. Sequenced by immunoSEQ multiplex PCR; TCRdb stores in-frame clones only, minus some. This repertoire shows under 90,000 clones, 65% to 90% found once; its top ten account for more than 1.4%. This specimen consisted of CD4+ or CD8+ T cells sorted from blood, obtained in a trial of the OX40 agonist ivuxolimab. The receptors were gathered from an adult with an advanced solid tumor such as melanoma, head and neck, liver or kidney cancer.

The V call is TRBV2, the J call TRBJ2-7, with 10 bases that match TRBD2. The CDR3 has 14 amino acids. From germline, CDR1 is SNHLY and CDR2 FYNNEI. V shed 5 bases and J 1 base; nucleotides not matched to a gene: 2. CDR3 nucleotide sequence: TGTGCCAGCAGTACTAGCGGGGCATCCTACGAGCAGTACTTC. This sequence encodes CASSTSGASYEQYF.

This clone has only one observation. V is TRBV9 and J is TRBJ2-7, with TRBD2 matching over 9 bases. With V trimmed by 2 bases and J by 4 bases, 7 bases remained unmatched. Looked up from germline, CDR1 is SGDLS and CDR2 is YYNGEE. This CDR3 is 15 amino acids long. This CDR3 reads CASSVGSSGVYEQYF. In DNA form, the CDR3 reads TGTGCCAGCAGCGTCGGGTCTAGCGGGGTTTACGAGCAGTACTTC. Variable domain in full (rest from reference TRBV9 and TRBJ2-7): DSGVTQTPKHLITATGQRVTLRCSPRSGDLSVYWYQQSLDQGLQFLIQYYNGEERAKGNILERFSAQQFPDLHSELNLSSLELGDSALYFCASSVGSSGVYEQYFGPGTRLTVT.

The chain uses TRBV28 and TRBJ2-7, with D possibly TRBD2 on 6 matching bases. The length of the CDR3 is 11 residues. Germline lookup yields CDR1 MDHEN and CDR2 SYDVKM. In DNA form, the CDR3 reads TGTGGGGTGGGAGGCTCCTACGAGCAGTACTTC. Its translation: CGVGGSYEQYF. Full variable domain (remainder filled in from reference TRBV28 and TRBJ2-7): DVKVTQSSRYLVKRTGEKVFLECVQDMDHENMFWYRQDPGLGLRLIYFSYDVKMKEKGDIPEGYSVSREKKERFSLILESASTNQTSMYLCGVGGSYEQYFGPGTRLTVT.

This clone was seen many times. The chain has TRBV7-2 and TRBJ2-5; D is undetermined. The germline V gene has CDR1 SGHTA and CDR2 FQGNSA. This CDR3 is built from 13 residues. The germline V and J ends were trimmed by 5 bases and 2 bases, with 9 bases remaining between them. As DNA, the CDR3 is TGTGCCAGCAGCCAGGCGCGGCAAGAGACCCAGTACTTC. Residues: CASSQARQETQYF.

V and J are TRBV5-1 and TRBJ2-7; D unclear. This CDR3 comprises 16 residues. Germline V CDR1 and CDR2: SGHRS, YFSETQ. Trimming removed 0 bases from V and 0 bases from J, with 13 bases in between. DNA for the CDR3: TGCGCCAGCAGCTTGGAGTCAGAAATTCCCTCCTACGAGCAGTACTTC. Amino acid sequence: CASSLESEIPSYEQYF.

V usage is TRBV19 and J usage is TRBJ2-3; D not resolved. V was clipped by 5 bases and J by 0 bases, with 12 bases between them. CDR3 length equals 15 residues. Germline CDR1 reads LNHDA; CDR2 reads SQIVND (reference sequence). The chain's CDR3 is CASSAAPWSTDTQYF. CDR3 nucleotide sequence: TGTGCCAGTAGTGCCGCCCCCTGGAGCACAGATACGCAGTATTTT.

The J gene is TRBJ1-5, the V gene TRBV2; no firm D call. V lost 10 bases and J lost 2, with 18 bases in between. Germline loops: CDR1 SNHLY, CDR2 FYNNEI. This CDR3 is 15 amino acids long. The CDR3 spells CATSRVGLGNQPQHF. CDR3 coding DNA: TGTGCCACCTCCCGGGTAGGTTTGGGCAATCAGCCCCAGCATTTT.

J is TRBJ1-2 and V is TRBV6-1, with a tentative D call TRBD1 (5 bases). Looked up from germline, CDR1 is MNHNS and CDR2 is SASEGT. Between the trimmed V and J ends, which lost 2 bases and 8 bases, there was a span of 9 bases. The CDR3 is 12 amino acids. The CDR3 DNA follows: TGTGCCAGCAGTGAACCAGGGTTCGGCTACACCTTC. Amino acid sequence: CASSEPGFGYTF.

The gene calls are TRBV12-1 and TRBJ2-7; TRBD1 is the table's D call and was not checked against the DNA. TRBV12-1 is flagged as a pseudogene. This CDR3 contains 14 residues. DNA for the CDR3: TGTGCCAGCAGCACCGGGACAGGGACCTACGAGCAGTACTTC. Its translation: CASSTGTGTYEQYF.

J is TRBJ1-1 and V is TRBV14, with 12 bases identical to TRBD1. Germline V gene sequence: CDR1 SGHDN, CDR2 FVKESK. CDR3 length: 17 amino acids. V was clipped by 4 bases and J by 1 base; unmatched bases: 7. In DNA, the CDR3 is TGTGCCAGCAGCCCTCCGGGACAGGGGGCTAGGAACACTGAAGCTTTCTTT. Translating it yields CASSPPGQGARNTEAFF.

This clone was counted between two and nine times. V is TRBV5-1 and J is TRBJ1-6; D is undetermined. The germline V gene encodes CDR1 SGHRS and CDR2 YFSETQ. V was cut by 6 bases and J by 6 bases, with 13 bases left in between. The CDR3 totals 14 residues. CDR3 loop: CASTAAGVNSPLHF. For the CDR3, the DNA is TGCGCCAGCACCGCGGCAGGAGTTAATTCACCCCTCCACTTT.

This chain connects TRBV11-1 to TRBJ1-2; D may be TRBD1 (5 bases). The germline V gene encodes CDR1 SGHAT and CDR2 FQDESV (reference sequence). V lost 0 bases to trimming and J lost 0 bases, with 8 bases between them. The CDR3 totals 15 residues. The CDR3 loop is CASSLAGGANYGYTF. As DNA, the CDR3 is TGTGCCAGCAGCTTAGCTGGGGGAGCTAACTATGGCTACACCTTC.

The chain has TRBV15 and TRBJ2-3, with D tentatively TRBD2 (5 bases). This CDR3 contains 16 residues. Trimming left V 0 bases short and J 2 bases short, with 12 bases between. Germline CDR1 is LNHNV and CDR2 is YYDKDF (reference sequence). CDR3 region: CATSRDRGQLTDTQYF. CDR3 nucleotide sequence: TGTGCCACCAGCAGAGATCGGGGTCAACTCACAGATACGCAGTATTTT.

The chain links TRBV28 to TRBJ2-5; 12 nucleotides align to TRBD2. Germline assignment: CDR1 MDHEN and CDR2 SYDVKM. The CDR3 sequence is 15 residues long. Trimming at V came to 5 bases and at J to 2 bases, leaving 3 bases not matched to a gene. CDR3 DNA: TGTGCCAGCAGTACTAGCGGGGGGCGACAAGAGACCCAGTACTTC. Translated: CASSTSGGRQETQYF. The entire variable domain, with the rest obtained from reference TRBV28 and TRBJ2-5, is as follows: DVKVTQSSRYLVKRTGEKVFLECVQDMDHENMFWYRQDPGLGLRLIYFSYDVKMKEKGDIPEGYSVSREKKERFSLILESASTNQTSMYLCASSTSGGRQETQYFGPGTRLLVL.

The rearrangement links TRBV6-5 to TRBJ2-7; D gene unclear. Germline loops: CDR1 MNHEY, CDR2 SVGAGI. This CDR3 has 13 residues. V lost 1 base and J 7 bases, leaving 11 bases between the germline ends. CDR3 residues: CASSYFGLREQYF. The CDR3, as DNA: TGTGCCAGCAGTTACTTCGGGCTGAGGGAGCAGTACTTC.

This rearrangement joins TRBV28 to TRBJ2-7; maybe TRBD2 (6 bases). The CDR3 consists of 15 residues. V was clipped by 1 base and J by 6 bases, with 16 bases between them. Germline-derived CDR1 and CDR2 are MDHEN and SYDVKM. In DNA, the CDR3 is TGTGCCAGCAGTTTATCGGGATCTGGAGGGATCGAGCAGTACTTC. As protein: CASSLSGSGGIEQYF.

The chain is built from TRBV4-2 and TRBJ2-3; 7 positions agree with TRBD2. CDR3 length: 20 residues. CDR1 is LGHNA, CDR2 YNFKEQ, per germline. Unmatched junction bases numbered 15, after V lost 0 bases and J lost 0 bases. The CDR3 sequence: CASSQEVVGAGRTSTDTQYF. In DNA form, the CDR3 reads TGTGCCAGCAGCCAAGAAGTTGTGGGAGCGGGGAGAACTAGCACAGATACGCAGTATTTT.

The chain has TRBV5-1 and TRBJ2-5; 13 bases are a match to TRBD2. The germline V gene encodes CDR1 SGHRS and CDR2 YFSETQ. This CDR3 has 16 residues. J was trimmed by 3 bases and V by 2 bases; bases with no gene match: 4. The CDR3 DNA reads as TGCGCCAGCAGCTTAGGCGGGACTAGCGGGGAAGAGACCCAGTACTTC. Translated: CASSLGGTSGEETQYF.

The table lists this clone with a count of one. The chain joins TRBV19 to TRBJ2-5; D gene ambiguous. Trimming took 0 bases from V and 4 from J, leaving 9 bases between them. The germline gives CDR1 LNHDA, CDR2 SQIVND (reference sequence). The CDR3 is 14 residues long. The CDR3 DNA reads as TGTGCCAGTAGTATAGACCCCGCCGGAGAGACCCAGTACTTC. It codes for CASSIDPAGETQYF.

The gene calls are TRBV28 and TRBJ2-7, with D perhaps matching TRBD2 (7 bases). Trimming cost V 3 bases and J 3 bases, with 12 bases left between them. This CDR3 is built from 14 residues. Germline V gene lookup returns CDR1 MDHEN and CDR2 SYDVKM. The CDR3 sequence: CASSFRGANYEQYF. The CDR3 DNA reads TGTGCCAGCAGTTTCCGGGGGGCGAACTACGAGCAGTACTTC.

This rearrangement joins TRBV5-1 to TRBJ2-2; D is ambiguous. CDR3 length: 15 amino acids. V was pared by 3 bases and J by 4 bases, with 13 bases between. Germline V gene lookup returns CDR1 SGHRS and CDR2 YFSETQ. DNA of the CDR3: TGCGCCAGCAGCTCCAACAGTGGCGGCACCGGGGAGCTGTTTTTT. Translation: CASSSNSGGTGELFF.

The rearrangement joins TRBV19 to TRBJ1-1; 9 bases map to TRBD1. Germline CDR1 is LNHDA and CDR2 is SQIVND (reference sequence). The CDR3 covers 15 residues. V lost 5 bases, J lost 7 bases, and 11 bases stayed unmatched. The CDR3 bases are TGTGCCAGTAGTCCCGACAGGGGGTGGGCCAGTGAAGCTTTCTTT. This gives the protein CASSPDRGWASEAFF.